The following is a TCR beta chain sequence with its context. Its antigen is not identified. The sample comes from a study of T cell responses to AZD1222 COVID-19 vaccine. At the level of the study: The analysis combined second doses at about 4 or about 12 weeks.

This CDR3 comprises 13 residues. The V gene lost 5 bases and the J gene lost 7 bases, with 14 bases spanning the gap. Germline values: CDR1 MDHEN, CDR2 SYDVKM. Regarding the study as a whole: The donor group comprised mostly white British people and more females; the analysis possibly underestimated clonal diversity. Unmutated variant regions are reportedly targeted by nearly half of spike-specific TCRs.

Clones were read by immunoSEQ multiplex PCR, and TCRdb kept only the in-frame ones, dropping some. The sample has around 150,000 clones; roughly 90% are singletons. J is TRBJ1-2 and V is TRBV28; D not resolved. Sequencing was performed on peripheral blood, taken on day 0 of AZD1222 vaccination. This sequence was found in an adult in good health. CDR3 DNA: TGTGCCAGCAGTCAGCCGATAGGATCTGGCTACACCTTC. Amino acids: CASSQPIGSGYTF.